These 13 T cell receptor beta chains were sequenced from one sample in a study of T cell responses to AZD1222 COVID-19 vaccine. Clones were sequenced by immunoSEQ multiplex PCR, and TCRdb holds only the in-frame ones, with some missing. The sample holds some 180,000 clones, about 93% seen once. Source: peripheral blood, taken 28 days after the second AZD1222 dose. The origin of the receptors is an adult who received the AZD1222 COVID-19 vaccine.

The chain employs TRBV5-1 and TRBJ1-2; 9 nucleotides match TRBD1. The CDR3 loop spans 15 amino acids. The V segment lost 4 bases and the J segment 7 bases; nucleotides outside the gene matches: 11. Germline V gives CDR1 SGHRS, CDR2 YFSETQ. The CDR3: CASSMPTGGAGGYTF. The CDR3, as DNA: TGCGCCAGCAGCATGCCCACAGGGGGCGCAGGTGGCTACACCTTC.

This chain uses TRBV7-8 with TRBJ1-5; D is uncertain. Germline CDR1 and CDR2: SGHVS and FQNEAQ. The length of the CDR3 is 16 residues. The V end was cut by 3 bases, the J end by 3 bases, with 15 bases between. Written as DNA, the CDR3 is TGTGCCAGCAGCTTCAGTAGGGTCAACGCCAATCAGCCCCAGCATTTT. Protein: CASSFSRVNANQPQHF.

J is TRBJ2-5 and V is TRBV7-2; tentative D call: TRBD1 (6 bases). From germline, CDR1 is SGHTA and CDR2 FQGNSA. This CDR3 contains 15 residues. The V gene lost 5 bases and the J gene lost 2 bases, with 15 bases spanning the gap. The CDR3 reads CASSVGPRGQETQYF. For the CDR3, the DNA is TGTGCCAGCAGCGTGGGACCTAGGGGGCAAGAGACCCAGTACTTC.

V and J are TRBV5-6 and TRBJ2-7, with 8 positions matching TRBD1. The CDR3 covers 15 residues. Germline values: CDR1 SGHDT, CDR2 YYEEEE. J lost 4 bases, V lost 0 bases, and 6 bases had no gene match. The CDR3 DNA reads TGTGCCAGCAGCTTGGGGGACAGGCCAATGTACGAGCAGTACTTC. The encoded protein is CASSLGDRPMYEQYF.

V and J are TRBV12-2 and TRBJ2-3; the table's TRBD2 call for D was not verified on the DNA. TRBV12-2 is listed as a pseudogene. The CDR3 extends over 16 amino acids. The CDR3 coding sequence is TGTGCAAGTCGGTATCTAGCGGTTGGGGTGTCGGATACGCAGTATTTT. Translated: CASRYLAVGVSDTQYF.

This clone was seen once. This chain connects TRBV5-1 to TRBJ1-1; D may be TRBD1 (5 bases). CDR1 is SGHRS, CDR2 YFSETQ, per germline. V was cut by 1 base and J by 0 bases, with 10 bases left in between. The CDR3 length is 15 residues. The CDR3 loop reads CASSLMGVMNTEAFF. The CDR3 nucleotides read TGCGCCAGCAGCTTGATGGGGGTGATGAACACTGAAGCTTTCTTT.

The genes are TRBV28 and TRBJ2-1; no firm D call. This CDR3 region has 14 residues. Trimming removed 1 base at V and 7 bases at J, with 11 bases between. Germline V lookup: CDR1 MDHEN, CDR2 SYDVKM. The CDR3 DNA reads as TGTGCCAGCAGTTTATCCGGCCCCAGGAATGAGCAGTTCTTC. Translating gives CASSLSGPRNEQFF. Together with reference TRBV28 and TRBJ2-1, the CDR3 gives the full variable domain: DVKVTQSSRYLVKRTGEKVFLECVQDMDHENMFWYRQDPGLGLRLIYFSYDVKMKEKGDIPEGYSVSREKKERFSLILESASTNQTSMYLCASSLSGPRNEQFFGPGTRLTVL.

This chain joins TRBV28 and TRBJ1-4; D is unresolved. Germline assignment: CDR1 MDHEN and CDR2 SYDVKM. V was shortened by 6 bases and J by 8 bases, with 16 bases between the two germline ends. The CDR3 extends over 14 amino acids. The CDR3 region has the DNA TGTGCCAGCAGCCATAGGGAGTACCGGGAAAAACTGTTTTTT. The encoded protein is CASSHREYREKLFF.

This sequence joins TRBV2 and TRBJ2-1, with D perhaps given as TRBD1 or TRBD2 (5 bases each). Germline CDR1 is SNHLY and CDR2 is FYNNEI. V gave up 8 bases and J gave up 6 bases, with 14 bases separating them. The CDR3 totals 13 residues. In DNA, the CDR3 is TGTGCCAGCGGACTGCAGAGGGGCAATGAGCAGTTCTTC. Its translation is CASGLQRGNEQFF.

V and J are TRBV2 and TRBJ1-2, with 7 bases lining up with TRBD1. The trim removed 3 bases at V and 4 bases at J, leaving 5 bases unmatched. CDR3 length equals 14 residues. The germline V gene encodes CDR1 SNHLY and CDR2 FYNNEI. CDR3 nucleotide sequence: TGTGCCAGCAGTGATCGAAGACAGGGCTATGGCTACACCTTC. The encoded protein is CASSDRRQGYGYTF.

CDR3 protein: CASRTSSYNSPLHF. The DNA for the CDR3 is TGTGCCAGCAGGACGAGCTCCTATAATTCACCCCTCCACTTT. This chain joins TRBV28 and TRBJ1-6; D ambiguous. The CDR3 has 14 residues. The germline gives CDR1 MDHEN, CDR2 SYDVKM. The V end lost 6 bases, the J end lost 0 bases, and 6 bases lay between the germline ends.

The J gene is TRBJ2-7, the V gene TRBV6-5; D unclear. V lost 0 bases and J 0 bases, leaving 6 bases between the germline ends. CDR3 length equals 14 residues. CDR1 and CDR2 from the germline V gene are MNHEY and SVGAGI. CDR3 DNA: TGTGCCAGCAGTTACTCCCTAGGCTCCTACGAGCAGTACTTC. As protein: CASSYSLGSYEQYF.

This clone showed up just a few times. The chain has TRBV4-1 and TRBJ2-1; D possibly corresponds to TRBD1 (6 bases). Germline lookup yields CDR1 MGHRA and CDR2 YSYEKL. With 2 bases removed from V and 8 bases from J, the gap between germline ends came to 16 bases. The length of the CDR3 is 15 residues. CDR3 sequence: CASSQRSWDIDEQFF. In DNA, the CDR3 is TGCGCCAGCAGCCAACGTTCGTGGGACATCGATGAGCAGTTCTTC.